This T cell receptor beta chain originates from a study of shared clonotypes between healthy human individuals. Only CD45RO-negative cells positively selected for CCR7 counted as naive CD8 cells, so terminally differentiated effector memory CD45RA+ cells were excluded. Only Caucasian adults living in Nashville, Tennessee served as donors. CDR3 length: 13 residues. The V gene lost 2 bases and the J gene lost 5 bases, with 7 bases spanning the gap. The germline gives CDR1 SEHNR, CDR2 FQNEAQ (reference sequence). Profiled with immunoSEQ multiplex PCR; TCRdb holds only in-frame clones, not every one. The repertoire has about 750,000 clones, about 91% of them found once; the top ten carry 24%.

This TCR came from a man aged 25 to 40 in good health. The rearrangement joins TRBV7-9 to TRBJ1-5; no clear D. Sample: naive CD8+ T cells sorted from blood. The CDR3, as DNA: TGTGCCAGCAGCTTACTCCCCGATCAGCCCCAGCATTTT. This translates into CASSLLPDQPQHF.